Listed below are T cell receptor beta chains from one sample, sequenced in a study of cytomegalovirus exposure and HLA in healthy donors. Profiling relied on immunoSEQ multiplex PCR, and the TCRdb table lists in-frame clones only, not all of them. This table holds 65,000 to 85,000 clones. Sequences were obtained from PBMCs. These receptors were taken from a woman aged 25-40 years in good health and CMV-seronegative. CDR3s include the opening cysteine and the closing phenylalanine or tryptophan. The D gene is left open where the match is weak.

V	J	D	DNA	CDR3
TRBV4-1	TRBJ2-1	NA	TGCGCCAGCAGCCAAGGTCCAGGGCAGGGCAATGAGCAGTTCTTC	CASSQGPGQGNEQFF
TRBV15	TRBJ1-2	TRBD1	TGTGCCACCAGCAGCCGGGACAGGGGATTTTATGGCTACACCTTC	CATSSRDRGFYGYTF
TRBV2	TRBJ2-7	TRBD1	TGTGCCAGCAGTTACAGGGGTTACGAGCAGTACTTC	CASSYRGYEQYF
TRBV5-1	TRBJ2-3	NA	TGCGCCAGCAGCTGGGTCACTAGGAAGACAGATACGCAGTATTTT	CASSWVTRKTDTQYF
TRBV11-2	TRBJ2-5	TRBD1	TGTGCCAGCAGCATTACTGGACAGGGACGACGAGAGACCCAGTACTTC	CASSITGQGRRETQYF
TRBV4-3	TRBJ2-7	TRBD1	TGCGCCAGCAGCCAAGATGGGACAGAGACCTACGAGCAGTACTTC	CASSQDGTETYEQYF
TRBV30	TRBJ2-1	TRBD1	TGTGCCTGGAGTGTACAGGAGGGGACAGGGGTAAGCGATGAGCAGTTCTTC	CAWSVQEGTGVSDEQFF
TRBV5-6	TRBJ1-2	NA	TGTGCCAGCAGCTTGGGGACCGGGACAAGGGGTGGCTACACCTTC	CASSLGTGTRGGYTF
TRBV4-2	TRBJ1-1	TRBD1	TGTGCCAGCAGCCAGAGACAGGGGAACACTGAAGCTTTCTTT	CASSQRQGNTEAFF
TRBV28	TRBJ1-2	TRBD1	TGTGCCAGCAGTACCGACAGGGCCGCAGGCTACACCTTC	CASSTDRAAGYTF
TRBV7-3	TRBJ2-7	TRBD1	TGTGCCAGCAGCCTGAGGGACAGGGGAAAGCAGTACTTC	CASSLRDRGKQYF
TRBV7-9	TRBJ2-7	TRBD1	TGTGCCAGCAGCCCGGCCCGGGACAGGGGGCATGGGTCCTACGAGCAGTACTTC	CASSPARDRGHGSYEQYF
TRBV19	TRBJ1-1	NA	TGTGCCAGTAGTATAGATCGGGTGACAGCGACGAACACTGAAGCTTTCTTT	CASSIDRVTATNTEAFF
TRBV6-5	TRBJ2-3	TRBD1	TGTGCCAGCAAAGTTGGACAGGGGGTCACAGATACGCAGTATTTT	CASKVGQGVTDTQYF
TRBV4-3	TRBJ2-7	NA	TGCGCCAGCAGCCAAGATCGGGTCTACGAGCAGTACTTC	CASSQDRVYEQYF
TRBV4-1	TRBJ1-1	TRBD1	TGCGCCAGCAGCCAACACAGGGGTATTAACACTGAAGCTTTCTTT	CASSQHRGINTEAFF
TRBV5-1	TRBJ2-7	TRBD1	TGCGCCAGCAGCTCTAACAGGGGTTTGCGGGAGCAGTACTTC	CASSSNRGLREQYF
TRBV4-1	TRBJ2-7	NA	TGCGCCAGCAGCCAATCTCTAAGCTACGAGCAGTACTTC	CASSQSLSYEQYF
TRBV9	TRBJ1-1	NA	TGTGCCAGCAGCGCGCCGGGGGGATTGGAAGCTTTCTTT	CASSAPGGLEAFF
TRBV15	TRBJ2-6	TRBD1	TGTGCCACCAGCAGGGACAGGGGCTCTGGGGCCAACGTCCTGACTTTC	CATSRDRGSGANVLTF
TRBV7-9	TRBJ2-7	TRBD2	TGTGCCAGCAGCTCGGGACTAGGGGGTGAGGGCTCCTACGAGCAGTACTTC	CASSSGLGGEGSYEQYF